This T cell receptor (beta chain) originates from a study of control samples from healthy donors and cancer patients. V shed 3 bases, J shed 8 bases, and the junction held 7 bases outside the gene matches. This CDR3 region has 15 residues. CDR1 and CDR2 (germline): SEHNR, FQNEAQ (reference sequence). Libraries were prepared by immunoSEQ multiplex PCR; TCRdb keeps only in-frame clonotypes and omits some of them. In the table there are about 59,000 clones, about 92% of which are singletons. The specimen was PBMCs. This TCR came from a man aged 40-49 years with colorectal cancer. V gene TRBV7-9 combines with J gene TRBJ1-4; 9 bases fit TRBD1. The CDR3 protein is CASSFTGGAREKLFF. In DNA form, the CDR3 reads TGTGCCAGCAGCTTCACAGGGGGCGCGAGGGAAAAACTGTTTTTT.